The 17 T cell receptor beta chains presented below share a single source sample, sequenced in a study of T cell responses to AZD1222 COVID-19 vaccine. The data were produced by immunoSEQ multiplex PCR, yet TCRdb's version contains in-frame clones alone and is incomplete. The table has 150,000 to 200,000 clones, around 91% seen once; the top ten hold about 5.9%. Material: peripheral blood, obtained 28 days after the second AZD1222 dose. Source of these receptors: an adult who received the AZD1222 COVID-19 vaccine.

This clone was detected once. The chain recombines TRBV7-2 with TRBJ2-7; D unclear. Trimming removed 2 bases from V and 2 bases from J, with 7 bases in between. The length of the CDR3 is 13 residues. From germline, CDR1 is SGHTA and CDR2 FQGNSA. Here the CDR3 reads CASSLLGTYEQYF. DNA of the CDR3: TGTGCCAGCAGCTTATTAGGGACCTACGAGCAGTACTTC.

In its sample, this clone was seen once. The rearrangement uses TRBV3-1 (or the pseudogene TRBV3-2) and TRBJ2-1, with no clear D. Trimming took 1 base from V and 3 from J, leaving 7 bases between them. Germline loops: CDR1 LGHDT, CDR2 YNNKEL (reference sequence). The CDR3 spans 14 residues. The CDR3 protein is CASSQVPSYNEQFF. CDR3 DNA sequence: TGTGCCAGCAGCCAAGTTCCTAGCTACAATGAGCAGTTCTTC.

V is TRBV4-1 and J is TRBJ1-3; perhaps TRBD1 as D (5 bases). Trimming pared 0 bases from V and 3 bases from J, leaving 12 bases between. Looked up from germline, CDR1 is MGHRA and CDR2 is YSYEKL. The CDR3 is made up of 16 amino acids. The DNA for the CDR3 is TGCGCCAGCAGCCAAGACGGTCAGGGCCTTGGAAACACCATATATTTT. Protein product: CASSQDGQGLGNTIYF.

V usage is TRBV3-1 (or the pseudogene TRBV3-2) and J usage is TRBJ2-1; D is perhaps TRBD1 (6 bases). Germline V CDR1 and CDR2: LGHDT, YNNKEL (reference sequence). The CDR3 extends over 15 amino acids. The germline V and J ends were trimmed by 6 bases and 0 bases, with 12 bases remaining between them. The chain's CDR3 is CASSRGQSSYNEQFF. The CDR3 DNA reads TGTGCCAGCAGTAGAGGACAGAGCTCCTACAATGAGCAGTTCTTC.

The rearrangement joins TRBV18 to TRBJ1-1; 10 bases map to TRBD1. Germline V gene lookup returns CDR1 KGHSH and CDR2 LQKENI. The CDR3 is made up of 14 amino acids. Trimming at V came to 4 bases and at J to 5 bases, leaving 4 bases not matched to a gene. The CDR3 here is CASSRTGGETEAFF. Written as DNA, the CDR3 is TGTGCCAGCTCACGGACAGGGGGGGAAACTGAAGCTTTCTTT.

The chain uses TRBV6-6 and TRBJ1-5; weak D call: TRBD1 (6 bases). The ends were cut back, 4 bases at V and 7 bases at J, with 17 bases in the middle. There are 15 residues in the CDR3. The V gene's germline CDR1 is MNHNY and CDR2 SVGAGI (reference sequence). The CDR3 sequence is CASSFSTGTGQPQHF. CDR3 DNA: TGTGCCAGCAGTTTTTCCACAGGGACGGGACAGCCCCAGCATTTT.

This chain uses TRBV3-1 (or the pseudogene TRBV3-2) with TRBJ1-6; D is undetermined. V was clipped by 5 bases and J by 9 bases, with 11 bases between them. Germline loops: CDR1 LGHDT, CDR2 YNNKEL (reference sequence). The CDR3 has 13 amino acids. The CDR3 region has the DNA TGTGCCAGCAGCTCAACTCGTGTTTCACCCCTCCACTTT. Translated: CASSSTRVSPLHF.

J is TRBJ1-1 and V is TRBV12-3 or TRBV12-4; no firm D call. This CDR3 region has 12 residues. V lost 0 bases to trimming and J lost 7 bases, with 6 bases between them. The chain's CDR3 is CASSLAVGEAFF. The CDR3 coding sequence is TGTGCCAGCAGTTTAGCTGTGGGTGAAGCTTTCTTT.

The rearrangement links TRBV27 to TRBJ2-7, with 7 bases aligning to TRBD1. Germline values: CDR1 MNHEY, CDR2 SMNVEV (reference sequence). The CDR3 sequence is 15 residues long. The J segment lost 5 bases and the V segment lost 5 bases, leaving 12 bases of the junction unmatched. In DNA, the CDR3 is TGTGCCAGCAGTCCCCGGACAGGTTTGGAGCACGAGCAGTACTTC. Protein: CASSPRTGLEHEQYF.

The rearrangement uses TRBV5-6 and TRBJ2-7; D remains ambiguous. This CDR3 has 12 amino acids. CDR1 is SGHDT, CDR2 YYEEEE, per germline. The germline V and J ends were trimmed by 0 bases and 3 bases, with 4 bases remaining between them. CDR3 in amino acids: CASSLGGYEQYF. The CDR3 region has the DNA TGTGCCAGCAGCTTGGGGGGCTACGAGCAGTACTTC.

This clone has only one observation. The DNA for the CDR3 is TGTGCCTGGAGTGTCCCGGGACGTCCCAATCAGCCCCAGCATTTT. It codes for CAWSVPGRPNQPQHF. The rearrangement uses TRBV30 and TRBJ1-5, with D perhaps matching TRBD1 (5 bases). Trimming took off 0 bases at V and 3 bases at J, with 12 bases between the two ends. The CDR3 has 15 amino acids. CDR1 is GTSNPN and CDR2 is SVGIG in the germline V gene (reference sequence).

The rearrangement links TRBV11-1 to TRBJ2-7, with D unresolved. Germline CDR1 is SGHAT and CDR2 is FQDESV (reference sequence). Between the trimmed V and J ends, which lost 1 base and 5 bases, there was a span of 6 bases. CDR3 size: 12 residues. The CDR3 loop reads CASSLVFHEQYF. The DNA of the CDR3 is TGTGCCAGCAGCTTAGTCTTCCACGAGCAGTACTTC.

The chain uses TRBV28 and TRBJ1-5; D possibly corresponds to TRBD1 (5 bases). The germline V gene encodes CDR1 MDHEN and CDR2 SYDVKM. The CDR3 consists of 18 residues. Trimming shortened V by 3 bases and J by 2 bases, and 20 bases separated the two germline ends. The CDR3 protein is CASSFRLGETEGNQPQHF. DNA of the CDR3: TGTGCCAGCAGTTTTAGGTTAGGGGAGACAGAAGGCAATCAGCCCCAGCATTTT.

This clone was detected only once. The gene calls are TRBV4-2 and TRBJ2-6, with a possible D match to TRBD2 (6 bases). Trimming removed 8 bases from V and 0 bases from J, with 14 bases in between. Germline V gene sequence: CDR1 LGHNA, CDR2 YNFKEQ. The CDR3 is 16 amino acids. CDR3 sequence: CASVSSAASGANVLTF. CDR3 sequence (DNA): TGTGCCAGCGTCTCTAGCGCGGCCTCTGGGGCCAACGTCCTGACTTTC.

The chain combines TRBV2 with TRBJ1-6; the D is unclear. V lost 4 bases and J 10 bases, leaving 14 bases between the germline ends. In germline, CDR1 is SNHLY, CDR2 FYNNEI. The CDR3 runs to 14 residues. Here the CDR3 DNA reads TGTGCCAGCAGTGGAGAAGGCCAGAGATCACCCCTCCACTTT. This sequence encodes CASSGEGQRSPLHF.

The genes are TRBV6-2 or TRBV6-3 and TRBJ2-5; D ambiguous. Germline CDR1 reads MNHEY; CDR2 reads SVGEGT. This CDR3 contains 15 residues. Deletions cut 4 bases from V and 5 bases from J, with 17 bases between. The CDR3 region has the DNA TGTGCCAGCAGTTCCCCGTACTACCCCGGGGAGACCCAGTACTTC. This gives the protein CASSSPYYPGETQYF.

Points on this clone: This same CDR3 is encoded by further DNA sequences in the sample. V is TRBV5-5 and J is TRBJ1-2; possibly TRBD1 for D (6 bases). V lost 7 bases and J lost 1, with 26 bases in between. CDR3 length: 18 residues. Germline CDR1 and CDR2: SGHKS and YYEKEE (reference sequence). Written as DNA, the CDR3 is TGTGCCAGCCGGGGCGTGGGGGGGCCGGACGGCGTTAACTATGGCTACACCTTC. This gives the protein CASRGVGGPDGVNYGYTF.